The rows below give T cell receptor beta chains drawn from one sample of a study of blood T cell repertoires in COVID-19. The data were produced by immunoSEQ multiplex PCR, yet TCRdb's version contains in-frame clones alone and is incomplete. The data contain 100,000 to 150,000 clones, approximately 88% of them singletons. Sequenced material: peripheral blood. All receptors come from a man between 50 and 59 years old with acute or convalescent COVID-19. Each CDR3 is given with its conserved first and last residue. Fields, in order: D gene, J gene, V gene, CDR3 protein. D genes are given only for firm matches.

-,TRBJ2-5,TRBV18,CASSPPQGLPRGTQYF
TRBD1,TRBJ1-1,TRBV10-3,CAISDDRGRGTEAFF
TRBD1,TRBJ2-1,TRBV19,CASSSQGAGTLNEQFF
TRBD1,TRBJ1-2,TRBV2,CASRQGQGPPSNYGYTF
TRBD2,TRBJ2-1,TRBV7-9,CASSSPVGGSSNEQFF
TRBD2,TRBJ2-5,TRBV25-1,CASSDPPSSGREAQYF
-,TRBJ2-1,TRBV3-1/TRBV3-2,CASSQEQLEGYNEQFF
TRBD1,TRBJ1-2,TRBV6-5,CASTGQGNGYTF
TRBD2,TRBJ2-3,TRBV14,CASSQDFGRLLAGVRDTQYF
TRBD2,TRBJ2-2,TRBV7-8,CASSLWTSLNTGELFF
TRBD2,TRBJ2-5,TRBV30,CAWTTSGSVGETQYF
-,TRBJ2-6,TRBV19,CASLRSGSGANVLTF
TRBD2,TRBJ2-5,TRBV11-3,CASSLGASGRQETQYF
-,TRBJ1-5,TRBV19,CASSPTGRNQPQHF
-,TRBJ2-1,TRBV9,CASSVGLASSYNEQFF
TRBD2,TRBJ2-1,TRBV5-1,CASSLEGYGGRNEQFF
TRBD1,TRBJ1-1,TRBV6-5,CASSRQGESQAFF
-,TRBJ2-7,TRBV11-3,CASSLHPATTYEQYF
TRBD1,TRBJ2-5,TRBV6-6,CASTSRGRETQYF
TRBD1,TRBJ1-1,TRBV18,CASSRQGNTEAFF
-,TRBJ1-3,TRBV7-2,CASSLVAGSGNTIYF
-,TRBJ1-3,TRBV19,CASSMNIRNTIYF
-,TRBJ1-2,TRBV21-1,CASSKGSQGCRNYGYTF
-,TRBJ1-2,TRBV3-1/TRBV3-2,CASSSNGQIYGYTF
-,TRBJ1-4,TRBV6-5,CASAEGTSQNEKLFF
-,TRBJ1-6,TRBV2,CASSASPWTVPGDSPLHF
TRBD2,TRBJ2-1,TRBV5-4,CASSLGGTSGTSYNEQFF
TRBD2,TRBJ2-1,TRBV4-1,CASSQEGLGYNEQFF
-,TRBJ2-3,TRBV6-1,CASSELGTSTDTQYF
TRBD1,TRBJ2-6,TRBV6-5,CASSMTGGPFAF
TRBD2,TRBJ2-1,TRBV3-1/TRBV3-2,CASSQVTSGNNEQFF
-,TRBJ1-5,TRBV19,CASSIGQVFNQPQHF
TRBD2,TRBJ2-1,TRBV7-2,CASSQSGSPYNEQFF
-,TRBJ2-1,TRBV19,CASSMGTYNEQFF
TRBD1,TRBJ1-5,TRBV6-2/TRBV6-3,CASSDTSGQGAQPQHF
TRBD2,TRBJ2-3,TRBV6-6,CASSPRTSGIGADTQYF
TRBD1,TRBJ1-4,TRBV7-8,CASSSGQEVNEKLFF
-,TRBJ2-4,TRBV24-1,CATSDGGWGIQYF
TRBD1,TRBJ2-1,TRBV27,CASSWITGTGVNEQFF
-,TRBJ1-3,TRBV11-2,CASSLDLRGSGNTIYF